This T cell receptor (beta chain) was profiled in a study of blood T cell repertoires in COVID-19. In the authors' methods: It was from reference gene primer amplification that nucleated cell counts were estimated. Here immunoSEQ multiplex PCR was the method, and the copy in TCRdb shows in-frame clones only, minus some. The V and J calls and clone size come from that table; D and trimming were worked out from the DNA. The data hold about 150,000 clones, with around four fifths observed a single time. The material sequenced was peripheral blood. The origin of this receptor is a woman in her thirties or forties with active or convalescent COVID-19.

CDR3 DNA sequence: TGCGCCAGCAGCTTGGACTCCGCAATGGAGACCCAGTACTTC. It is translated as CASSLDSAMETQYF. This sequence joins TRBV5-1 and TRBJ2-5; D remains ambiguous. The CDR3 consists of 14 residues. CDR1 is SGHRS, CDR2 YFSETQ, per germline. V was pared by 0 bases and J by 5 bases, with 11 bases between.